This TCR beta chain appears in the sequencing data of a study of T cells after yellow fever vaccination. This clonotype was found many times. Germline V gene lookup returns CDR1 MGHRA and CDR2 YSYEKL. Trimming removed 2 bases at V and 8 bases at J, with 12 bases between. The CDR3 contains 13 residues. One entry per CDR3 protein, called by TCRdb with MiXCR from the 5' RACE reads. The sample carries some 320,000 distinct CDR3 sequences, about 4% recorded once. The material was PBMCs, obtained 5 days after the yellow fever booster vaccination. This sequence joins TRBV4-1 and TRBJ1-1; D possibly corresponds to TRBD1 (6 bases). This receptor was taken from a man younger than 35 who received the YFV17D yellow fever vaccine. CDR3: CASSQRDTLEAFF. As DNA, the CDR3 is TGCGCCAGCAGCCAAAGGGACACTTTAGAAGCTTTCTTT.